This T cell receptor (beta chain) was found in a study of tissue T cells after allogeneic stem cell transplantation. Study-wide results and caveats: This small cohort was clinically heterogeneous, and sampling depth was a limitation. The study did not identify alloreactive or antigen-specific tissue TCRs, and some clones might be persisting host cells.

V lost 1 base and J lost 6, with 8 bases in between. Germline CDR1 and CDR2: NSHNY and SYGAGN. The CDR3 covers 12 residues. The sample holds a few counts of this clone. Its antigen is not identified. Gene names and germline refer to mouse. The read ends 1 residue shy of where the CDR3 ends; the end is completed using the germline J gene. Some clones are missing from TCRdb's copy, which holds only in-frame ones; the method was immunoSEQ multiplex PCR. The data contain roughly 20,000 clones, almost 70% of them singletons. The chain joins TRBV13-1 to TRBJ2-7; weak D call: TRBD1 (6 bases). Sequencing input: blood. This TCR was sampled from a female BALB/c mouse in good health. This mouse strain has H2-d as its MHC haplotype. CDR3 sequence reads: CASSDQGCEQYF. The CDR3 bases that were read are TGTGCCAGCAGTGATCAGGGGTGTGAACAGTAC.